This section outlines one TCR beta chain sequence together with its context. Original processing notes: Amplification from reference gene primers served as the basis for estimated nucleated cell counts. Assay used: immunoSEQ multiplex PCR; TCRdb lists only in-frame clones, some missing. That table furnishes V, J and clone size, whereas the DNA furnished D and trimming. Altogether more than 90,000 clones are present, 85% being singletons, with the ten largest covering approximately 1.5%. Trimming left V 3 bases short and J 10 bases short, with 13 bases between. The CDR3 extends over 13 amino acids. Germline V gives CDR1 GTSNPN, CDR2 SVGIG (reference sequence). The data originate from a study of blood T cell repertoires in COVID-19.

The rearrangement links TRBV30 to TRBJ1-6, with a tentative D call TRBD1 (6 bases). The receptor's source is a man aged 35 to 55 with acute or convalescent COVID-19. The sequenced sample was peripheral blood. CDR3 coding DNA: TGTGCCTGGAGAGGGGGAACGGGATCACCCCTCCACTTT. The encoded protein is CAWRGGTGSPLHF.